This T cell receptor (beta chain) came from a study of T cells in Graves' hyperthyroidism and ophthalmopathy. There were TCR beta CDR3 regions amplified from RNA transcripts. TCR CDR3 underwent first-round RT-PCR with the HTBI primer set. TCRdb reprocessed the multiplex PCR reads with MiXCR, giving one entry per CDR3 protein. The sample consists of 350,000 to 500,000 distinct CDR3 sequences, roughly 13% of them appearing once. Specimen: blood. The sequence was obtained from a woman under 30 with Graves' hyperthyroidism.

The CDR3 is CASGRQGRWDEQYF. The CDR3 DNA reads TGTGCCAGCGGCCGACAGGGGAGATGGGACGAGCAGTACTTC. The J gene is TRBJ2-7, the V gene TRBV27; 8 positions match TRBD1. With 8 bases clipped from V and 5 bases from J, the junction kept 11 bases outside the gene matches. The CDR3 has 14 amino acids. Per germline, CDR1 MNHEY and CDR2 SMNVEV (reference sequence).